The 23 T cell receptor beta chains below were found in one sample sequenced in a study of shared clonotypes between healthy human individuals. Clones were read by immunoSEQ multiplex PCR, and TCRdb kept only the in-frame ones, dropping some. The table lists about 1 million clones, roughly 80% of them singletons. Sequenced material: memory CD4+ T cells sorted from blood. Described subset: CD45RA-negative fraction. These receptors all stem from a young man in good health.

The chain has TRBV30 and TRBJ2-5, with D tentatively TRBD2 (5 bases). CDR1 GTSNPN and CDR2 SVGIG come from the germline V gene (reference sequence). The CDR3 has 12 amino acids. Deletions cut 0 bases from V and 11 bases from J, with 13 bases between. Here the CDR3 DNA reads TGTGCCTGGAGTGTAAGTTCCGGGGAGCAGTACTTC. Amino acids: CAWSVSSGEQYF.

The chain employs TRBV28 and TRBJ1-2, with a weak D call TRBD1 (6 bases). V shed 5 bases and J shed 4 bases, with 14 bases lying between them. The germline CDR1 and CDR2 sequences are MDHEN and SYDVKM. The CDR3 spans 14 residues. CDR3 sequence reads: CASSTGSLFYGYTF. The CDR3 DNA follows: TGTGCCAGCAGTACAGGGTCGCTCTTCTATGGCTACACCTTC.

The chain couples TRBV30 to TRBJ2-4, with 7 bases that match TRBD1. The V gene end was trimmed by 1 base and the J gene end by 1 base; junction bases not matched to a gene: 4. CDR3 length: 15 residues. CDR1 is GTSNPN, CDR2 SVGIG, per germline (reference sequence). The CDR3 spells CAWSAGGKAKNIQYF. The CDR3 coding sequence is TGTGCCTGGAGTGCAGGGGGTAAGGCCAAAAACATTCAGTACTTC.

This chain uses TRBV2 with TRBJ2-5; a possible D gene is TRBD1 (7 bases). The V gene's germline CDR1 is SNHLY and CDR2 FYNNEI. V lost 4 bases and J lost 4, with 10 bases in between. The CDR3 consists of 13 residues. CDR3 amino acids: CASSVQGGETQYF. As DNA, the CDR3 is TGTGCCAGCAGTGTTCAGGGGGGAGAGACCCAGTACTTC.

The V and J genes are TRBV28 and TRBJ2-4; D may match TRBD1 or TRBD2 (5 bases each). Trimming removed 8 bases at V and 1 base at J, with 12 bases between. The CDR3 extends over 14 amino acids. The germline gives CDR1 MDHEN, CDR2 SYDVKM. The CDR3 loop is CASARGAAKNIQYF. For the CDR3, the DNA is TGTGCCAGCGCTCGAGGGGCGGCCAAAAACATTCAGTACTTC. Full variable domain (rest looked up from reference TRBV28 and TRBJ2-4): DVKVTQSSRYLVKRTGEKVFLECVQDMDHENMFWYRQDPGLGLRLIYFSYDVKMKEKGDIPEGYSVSREKKERFSLILESASTNQTSMYLCASARGAAKNIQYFGAGTRLSVL.

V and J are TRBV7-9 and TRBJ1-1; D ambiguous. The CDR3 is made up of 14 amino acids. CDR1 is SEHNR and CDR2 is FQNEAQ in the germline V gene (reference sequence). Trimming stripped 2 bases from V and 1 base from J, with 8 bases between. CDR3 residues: CASSLSRGNTEAFF. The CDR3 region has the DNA TGTGCCAGCAGCTTAAGTCGAGGGAACACTGAAGCTTTCTTT.

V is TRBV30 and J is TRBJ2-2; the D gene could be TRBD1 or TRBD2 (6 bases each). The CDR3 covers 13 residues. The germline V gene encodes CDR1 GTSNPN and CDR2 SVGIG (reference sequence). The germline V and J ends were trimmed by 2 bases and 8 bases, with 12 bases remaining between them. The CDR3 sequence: CAWSLGGPGELFF. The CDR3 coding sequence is TGTGCCTGGAGTCTGGGGGGCCCAGGGGAGCTGTTTTTT.

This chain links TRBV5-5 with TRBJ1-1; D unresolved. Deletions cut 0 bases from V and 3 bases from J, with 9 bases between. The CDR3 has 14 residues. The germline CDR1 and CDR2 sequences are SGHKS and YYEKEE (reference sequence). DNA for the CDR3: TGTGCCAGCAGCTTGGGCCGGATCTACACTGAAGCTTTCTTT. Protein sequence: CASSLGRIYTEAFF. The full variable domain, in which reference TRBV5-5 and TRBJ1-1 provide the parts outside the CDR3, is DAGVTQSPTHLIKTRGQQVTLRCSPISGHKSVSWYQQVLGQGPQFIFQYYEKEERGRGNFPDRFSARQFPNYSSELNVNALLLGDSALYLCASSLGRIYTEAFFGQGTRLTVV.

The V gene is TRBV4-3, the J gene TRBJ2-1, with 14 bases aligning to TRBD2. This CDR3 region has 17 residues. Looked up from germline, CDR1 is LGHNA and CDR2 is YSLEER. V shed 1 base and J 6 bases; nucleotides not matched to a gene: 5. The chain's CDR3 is CASSQGVGLAGANEQFF. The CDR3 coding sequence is TGCGCCAGCAGCCAAGGGGTGGGACTAGCGGGAGCCAATGAGCAGTTCTTC.

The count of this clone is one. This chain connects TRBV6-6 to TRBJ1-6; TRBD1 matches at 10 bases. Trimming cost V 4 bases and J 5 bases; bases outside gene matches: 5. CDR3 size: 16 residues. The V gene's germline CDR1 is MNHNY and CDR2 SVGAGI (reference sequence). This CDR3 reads CASSSGDRGNNSPLHF. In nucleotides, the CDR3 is TGTGCCAGCAGTTCGGGGGACAGGGGCAATAATTCACCCCTCCACTTT.

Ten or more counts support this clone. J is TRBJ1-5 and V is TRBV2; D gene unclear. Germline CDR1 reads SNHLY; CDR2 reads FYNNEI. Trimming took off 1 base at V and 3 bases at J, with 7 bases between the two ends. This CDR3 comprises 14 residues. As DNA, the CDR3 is TGTGCCAGCAGTGAAGTGCAGGACAATCAGCCCCAGCATTTT. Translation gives CASSEVQDNQPQHF.

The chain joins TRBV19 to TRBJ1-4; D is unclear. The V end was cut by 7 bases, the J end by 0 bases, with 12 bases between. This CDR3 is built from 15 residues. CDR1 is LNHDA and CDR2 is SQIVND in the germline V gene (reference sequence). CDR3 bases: TGTGCCAGTAAGACCCGCGAAGCAACTAATGAAAAACTGTTTTTT. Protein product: CASKTREATNEKLFF.

The CDR3 nucleotides are TGTGCCAGCAGTGAATCTCGCCTAGCGGGAGTGGGGACCCAGTACTTC. Its translation: CASSESRLAGVGTQYF. The gene calls are TRBV25-1 and TRBJ2-5, with 10 bases lining up with TRBD2. The CDR3 runs 16 residues. J lost 7 bases, V lost 1 base, and 9 bases had no gene match. Germline lookup yields CDR1 MGHDK and CDR2 SYGVNS.

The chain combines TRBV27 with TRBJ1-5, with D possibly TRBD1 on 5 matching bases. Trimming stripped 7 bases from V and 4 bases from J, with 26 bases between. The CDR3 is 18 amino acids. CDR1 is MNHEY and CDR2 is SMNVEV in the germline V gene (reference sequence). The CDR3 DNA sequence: TGTGCCAGCAATGACCGGGACCAACGAACCGACCTTAATCAGCCCCAGCATTTT. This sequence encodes CASNDRDQRTDLNQPQHF.

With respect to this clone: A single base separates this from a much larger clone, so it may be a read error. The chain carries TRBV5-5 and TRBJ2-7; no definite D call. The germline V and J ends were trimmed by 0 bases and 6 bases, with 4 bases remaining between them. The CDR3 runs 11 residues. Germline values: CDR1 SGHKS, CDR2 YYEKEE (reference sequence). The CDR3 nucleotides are TGTGCCAGCAGCTTGGGGGGCGAGCAGTACTTC. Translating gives CASSLGGEQYF.

Here the CDR3 reads CASSLVSTGYWSPLHF. DNA for the CDR3: TGTGCCAGCAGCTTAGTTTCCACGGGGTATTGGTCACCCCTCCACTTT. The chain is built from TRBV7-8 and TRBJ1-6; D not resolved. Germline CDR1 and CDR2: SGHVS and FQNEAQ. Between the trimmed V and J ends, which lost 1 base and 10 bases, there was a span of 17 bases. The length of the CDR3 is 16 residues.

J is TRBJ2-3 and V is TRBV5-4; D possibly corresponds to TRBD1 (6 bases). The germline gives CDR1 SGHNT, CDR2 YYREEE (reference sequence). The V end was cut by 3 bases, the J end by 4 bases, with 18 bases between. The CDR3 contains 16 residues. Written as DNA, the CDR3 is TGTGCCAGCAGCTCGGCCCAGGGGCTGGGAGCAGATACGCAGTATTTT. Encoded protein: CASSSAQGLGADTQYF.

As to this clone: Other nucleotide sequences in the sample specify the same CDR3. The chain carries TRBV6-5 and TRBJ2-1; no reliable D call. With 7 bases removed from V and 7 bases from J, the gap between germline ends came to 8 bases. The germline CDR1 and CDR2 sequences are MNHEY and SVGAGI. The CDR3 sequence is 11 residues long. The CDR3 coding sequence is TGTGCCAGCACTCGTGGTAATGAGCAGTTCTTC. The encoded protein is CASTRGNEQFF.

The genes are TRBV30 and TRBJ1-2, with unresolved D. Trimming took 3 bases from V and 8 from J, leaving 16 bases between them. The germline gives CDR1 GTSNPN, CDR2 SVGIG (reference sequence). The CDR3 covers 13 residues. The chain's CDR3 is CAWRGQREMGYTF. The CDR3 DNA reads TGTGCCTGGAGAGGGCAGAGGGAAATGGGCTACACCTTC.

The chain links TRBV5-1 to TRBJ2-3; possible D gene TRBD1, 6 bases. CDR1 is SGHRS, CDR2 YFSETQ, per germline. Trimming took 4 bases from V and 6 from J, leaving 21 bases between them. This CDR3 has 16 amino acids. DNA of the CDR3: TGCGCCAGCAGCACTCAACAGGTGGGACAATTTGATACGCAGTATTTT. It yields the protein CASSTQQVGQFDTQYF.

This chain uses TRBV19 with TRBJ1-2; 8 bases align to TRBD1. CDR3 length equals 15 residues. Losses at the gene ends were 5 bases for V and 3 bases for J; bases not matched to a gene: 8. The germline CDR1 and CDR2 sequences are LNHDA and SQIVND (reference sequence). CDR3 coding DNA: TGTGCCAGTAGTCGCTCTGGACAGGGCGACTATGGCTACACCTTC. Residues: CASSRSGQGDYGYTF.

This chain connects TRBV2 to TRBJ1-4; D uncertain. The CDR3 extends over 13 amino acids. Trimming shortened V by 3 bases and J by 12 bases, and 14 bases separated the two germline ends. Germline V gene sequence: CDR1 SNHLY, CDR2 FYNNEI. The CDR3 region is CASSDVTTLELFF. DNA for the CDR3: TGTGCCAGCAGTGATGTCACTACTTTGGAACTGTTTTTT.

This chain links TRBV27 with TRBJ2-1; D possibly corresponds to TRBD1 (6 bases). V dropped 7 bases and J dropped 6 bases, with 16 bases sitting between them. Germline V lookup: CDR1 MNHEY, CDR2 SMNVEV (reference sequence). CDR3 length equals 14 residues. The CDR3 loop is CASTTRTEINEQFF. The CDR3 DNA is TGTGCCAGCACCACCCGGACAGAAATCAATGAGCAGTTCTTC.